Each of the 24 T cell receptor beta chains below was sequenced from the same sample in a study of CXCR3-negative and CXCR3-positive naive CD8 T cells. Study-wide results and caveats: Researchers report that CXCR3-positive naive cells carry more hydrophobic TRB CDR3s than CXCR3-negative naive cells.

cDNA libraries for TRB were generated by 5' RACE incorporating UMI labels. For each CDR3 protein, TCRdb gives one entry from its re-call of the 5' RACE reads, without DNA. In total, the table holds some 140,000 distinct CDR3 sequences. No cognate antigen is known for these TCRs. The sequencing sample was made of naive CXCR3+ CD8+ T cells from blood. Subset of the sample: CD45RO-CCR7+CD27+CD95- naive CD8+ T cells expressing CXCR3 (TNR3+). The origin of the receptors is a human donor in good health. Some clones in this sample may be carry-over from other donors' samples.

The rearrangement joins TRBV7-9 to TRBJ2-1. CDR3 length equals 13 residues. CDR1 SEHNR and CDR2 FQNEAQ come from the germline V gene (reference sequence). CDR3 loop: CASSSRLSNEQFF.

V gene TRBV28 combines with J gene TRBJ2-5; no DNA is available, so the TRBD1 call from TCRdb remains unchecked. Germline V gene sequence: CDR1 MDHEN, CDR2 SYDVKM. The CDR3 runs to 14 residues. The CDR3 reads CASNHRVSQETQYF. Combining the CDR3 with reference TRBV28 and TRBJ2-5 gives the whole variable domain DVKVTQSSRYLVKRTGEKVFLECVQDMDHENMFWYRQDPGLGLRLIYFSYDVKMKEKGDIPEGYSVSREKKERFSLILESASTNQTSMYLCASNHRVSQETQYFGPGTRLLVL.

The genes are TRBV30 and TRBJ2-7. The CDR3 has 14 residues. Per the germline V gene, CDR1 is GTSNPN and CDR2 is SVGIG (reference sequence). CDR3 loop: CAWSSDGSSYEQYF. The entire variable domain, with the rest obtained from reference TRBV30 and TRBJ2-7, is as follows: SQTIHQWPATLVQPVGSPLSLECTVEGTSNPNLYWYRQAAGRGLQLLFYSVGIGQISSEVPQNLSASRPQDRQFILSSKKLLLSDSGFYLCAWSSDGSSYEQYFGPGTRLTVT.

This chain uses TRBV29-1 with TRBJ2-5; no DNA is available, so the TRBD2 call from TCRdb remains unchecked. Germline V gene sequence: CDR1 SQVTM, CDR2 ANQGSEA. This CDR3 has 13 amino acids. The CDR3 is CSVVETSEETQYF.

This rearrangement joins TRBV29-1 to TRBJ1-4; the TCRdb D gene call, TRBD1, has no DNA to confirm it. The CDR3 extends over 13 amino acids. Germline assignment: CDR1 SQVTM and CDR2 ANQGSEA. This CDR3 is CSVFTGPDEKLFF.

V is TRBV5-1 and J is TRBJ2-1; TCRdb's D call of TRBD2 is untestable without DNA. The CDR3 consists of 17 residues. Germline V gene sequence: CDR1 SGHRS, CDR2 YFSETQ. The CDR3 here is CASSLAWGTSGTNEQFF.

V gene TRBV7-2 combines with J gene TRBJ1-6. CDR3 length: 17 amino acids. Germline CDR1 and CDR2: SGHTA and FQGNSA. The CDR3 sequence: CASSFSLGDIYNSPLHF.

The genes are TRBV20-1 and TRBJ2-1. This CDR3 contains 12 residues. Germline CDR1 is DFQATT and CDR2 is SNEGSKA (reference sequence). The CDR3: CSASLKRDEQFF.

The rearrangement links TRBV27 to TRBJ2-3; checking the TCRdb D call of TRBD1 is not possible without DNA. The CDR3 is 15 residues long. Per the germline V gene, CDR1 is MNHEY and CDR2 is SMNVEV (reference sequence). CDR3 amino acids: CASSSSTGGTDAQYF.

The chain uses TRBV4-3 and TRBJ1-3. The CDR3 length is 15 residues. Germline V gene data show CDR1 as LGHNA and CDR2 as YSLEER. Here the CDR3 reads CASSQGRHSGNTIYF.

The chain carries TRBV20-1 and TRBJ2-7; TCRdb's D gene call, TRBD1, goes unchecked for lack of DNA. Germline V gene sequence: CDR1 DFQATT, CDR2 SNEGSKA (reference sequence). This CDR3 has 17 amino acids. CDR3 region: CSARDLLTGGLLDEQYF.

The chain uses TRBV29-1 and TRBJ1-4. This CDR3 is built from 12 residues. Germline CDR1 and CDR2: SQVTM and ANQGSEA. The CDR3 loop reads CSVGTTNEKLFF.

The gene calls are TRBV10-1 and TRBJ2-7; TCRdb gives TRBD1 as the D gene, but with no DNA this cannot be confirmed. The CDR3 runs 16 residues. Germline loops: CDR1 WNHNN, CDR2 SYGVQD (reference sequence). The CDR3 sequence is CASSDYTGTGGYEQYF.

CDR3: CASSPDRTETSYEQYF. The chain links TRBV4-1 to TRBJ2-7. Germline CDR1 MGHRA, CDR2 YSYEKL. This CDR3 has 16 residues.

The chain uses TRBV7-9 and TRBJ2-7; TCRdb names TRBD1, which stays unverified in the absence of DNA. Germline assignment: CDR1 SEHNR and CDR2 FQNEAQ (reference sequence). The CDR3 spans 15 residues. The CDR3 reads CASSDFRGESYEQYF.

CDR3 amino acids: CATSRYDFGSSYEQYF. This chain links TRBV15 with TRBJ2-7. Germline values: CDR1 LNHNV, CDR2 YYDKDF (reference sequence). This CDR3 has 16 amino acids. The whole variable domain, remainder taken from reference TRBV15 and TRBJ2-7, is DAMVIQNPRYQVTQFGKPVTLSCSQTLNHNVMYWYQQKSSQAPKLLFHYYDKDFNNEADTPDNFQSRRPNTSFCFLDIRSPGLGDTAMYLCATSRYDFGSSYEQYFGPGTRLTVT.

CDR3 amino acids: CASSYSAPSDEQFF. The V call is TRBV6-5, the J call TRBJ2-1. CDR1 is MNHEY, CDR2 SVGAGI, per germline. The CDR3 contains 14 residues.

The chain couples TRBV12-3 or TRBV12-4 to TRBJ2-7. The CDR3 is made up of 13 amino acids. CDR3 loop: CASSQLYHYEQYF.

V is TRBV28 and J is TRBJ2-1; TCRdb indicates TRBD2, and absent DNA this call remains unverified. Germline loops: CDR1 MDHEN, CDR2 SYDVKM. This CDR3 is 15 amino acids long. The CDR3 sequence is CASSLMPSGYNEQFF.

The chain carries TRBV12-3 or TRBV12-4 and TRBJ1-1. This CDR3 is built from 11 residues. This chain's CDR3 is CASSGTTEAFF.

The CDR3 sequence: CAISGTTSGGITDTQYF. This chain links TRBV10-3 with TRBJ2-3; TCRdb proposes TRBD2, but this gene call is untestable without DNA. The CDR3 is 17 amino acids. CDR1 and CDR2 from the germline V gene are ENHRY and SYGVKD.

The chain is built from TRBV7-9 and TRBJ2-1; the D call from TCRdb, TRBD2, cannot be confirmed without DNA. Germline lookup yields CDR1 SEHNR and CDR2 FQNEAQ (reference sequence). The CDR3 is 16 amino acids. This CDR3 reads CASSLVTSGSGDEQFF.

The J gene is TRBJ2-1, the V gene TRBV4-3; the D call from TCRdb, TRBD1, cannot be confirmed without DNA. Germline CDR1 is LGHNA and CDR2 is YSLEER. The CDR3 is made up of 17 amino acids. This CDR3 is CASSQGRTRGGLNEQFF.

The genes are TRBV20-1 and TRBJ1-1; the TCRdb call, TRBD1, lacks DNA for checking. This CDR3 has 15 residues. Germline V gene lookup returns CDR1 DFQATT and CDR2 SNEGSKA (reference sequence). This CDR3 is CSARGGRWQGYQAFF.